The rows below give T cell receptor beta chains drawn from one sample of a study of shared clonotypes between healthy human individuals. Clones were sequenced by immunoSEQ multiplex PCR, and TCRdb holds only the in-frame ones, with some missing. The sample includes 450,000 to 700,000 clones, nearly 97% of them seen just once. Sequenced input: naive CD8+ T cells sorted from blood. These receptors all come from a woman in her 30s in good health. Each CDR3 is given with its conserved first and last residue. D genes are given only for firm matches. The size entry is marked missing in some rows and otherwise reads once, few, many or a size class.

j_call,d_call,clone_size,v_call,cdr3_aa,cdr3_nt
TRBJ2-1,TRBD2,-,TRBV30,CAWSVVLAGARGQFF,TGTGCCTGGAGTGTAGTGTTAGCGGGAGCAAGGGGGCAGTTCTTC
TRBJ2-7,-,-,TRBV27,CASSFSGEPTYEQYF,TGTGCCAGCAGTTTTTCGGGGGAACCTACCTACGAGCAGTACTTC
TRBJ2-5,-,-,TRBV5-3,CARSLHYLWTQYF,TGTGCCAGAAGCTTGCACTACCTTTGGACCCAGTACTTC
TRBJ1-5,-,-,TRBV19,CASQVRDSNQLQHF,TGTGCCAGCCAGGTCAGAGATAGCAATCAGCTCCAGCATTTT
TRBJ2-7,TRBD2,-,TRBV10-2,CASGGGSYEQYF,TGCGCCAGCGGTGGCGGGAGTTACGAGCAGTACTTC
TRBJ1-2,-,once,TRBV7-9,CASSLTVTNYGYTF,TGTGCCAGCAGCTTGACAGTTACTAACTATGGCTACACCTTC
TRBJ1-2,-,-,TRBV6-5,CASSPGHKINYGYTF,TGTGCCAGCAGTCCCGGACATAAAATCAACTATGGCTACACCTTC
TRBJ2-1,-,-,TRBV19,CASSIDTYNEQFF,TGTGCCAGTAGTATAGATACCTACAATGAGCAGTTCTTC
TRBJ1-2,TRBD1,-,TRBV28,CASSFNRGRGYTF,TGTGCCAGCAGCTTTAACAGGGGGCGCGGCTACACCTTC
TRBJ2-7,-,-,TRBV7-9,CASSPKGSYEQYF,TGTGCCAGCAGCCCCAAAGGGTCCTACGAGCAGTACTTC
TRBJ1-6,-,-,TRBV6-5,CASSPAEEGLSPLHF,TGTGCCAGCAGCCCCGCTGAGGAGGGTTTATCACCCCTCCACTTT
TRBJ2-7,TRBD2,-,TRBV29-1,CSVVLGLAYEQYF,TGCAGCGTTGTATTGGGACTAGCGTACGAGCAGTACTTC
TRBJ2-3,-,-,TRBV10-3,CAISRPPGGTDTQYF,TGTGCCATCAGCCGACCCCCCGGGGGCACAGATACGCAGTATTTT
TRBJ2-3,TRBD2,-,TRBV28,CASSFVPSLATTADTQYF,TGTGCCAGCAGTTTTGTTCCCTCACTAGCGACCACCGCGGATACGCAGTATTTT
TRBJ2-7,-,-,TRBV28,CASTPGSLYEQYF,TGTGCCAGCACCCCGGGGAGCCTCTACGAGCAGTACTTC
TRBJ2-3,-,-,TRBV7-8,CASSFQQGGTDTQYF,TGTGCCAGCAGCTTTCAACAGGGAGGCACAGATACGCAGTATTTT
TRBJ2-2,-,-,TRBV7-9,CASSLGTGELFF,TGTGCCAGCAGCTTGGGGACGGGGGAGCTGTTTTTT
TRBJ1-1,-,-,TRBV28,CASSPDSNTEAFF,TGTGCCAGCAGCCCCGACAGTAACACTGAAGCTTTCTTT
TRBJ2-7,TRBD2,-,TRBV5-6,CASSPLDWTSGSSYEQYF,TGTGCCAGCAGCCCACTTGACTGGACTAGCGGGAGTTCCTACGAGCAGTACTTC
TRBJ1-2,-,-,TRBV27,CASSFVGTNYGYTF,TGTGCCAGCAGTTTCGTGGGAACTAACTATGGCTACACCTTC
TRBJ2-7,TRBD2,-,TRBV7-6,CASPIAGAVTAHFEQYF,TGTGCCAGCCCTATAGCGGGAGCGGTTACGGCCCACTTCGAGCAGTACTTC
TRBJ1-4,-,-,TRBV19,CASSIGTATNEKLFF,TGTGCCAGTAGTATAGGGACAGCAACTAATGAAAAACTGTTTTTT
TRBJ1-3,-,-,TRBV27,CASRTGSGNTIYF,TGTGCCAGCAGAACAGGCTCTGGAAACACCATATATTTT
TRBJ2-1,TRBD1,-,TRBV5-1,CASSPSGGSYNEQFF,TGCGCCAGCAGCCCCTCAGGGGGCTCCTACAATGAGCAGTTCTTC
TRBJ2-7,-,-,TRBV19,CASSIVAASYEQYF,TGTGCCAGTAGTATTGTGGCAGCCTCCTACGAGCAGTACTTC
TRBJ1-1,-,-,TRBV5-8,CASSFTQLWQAFF,TGTGCCAGCAGCTTTACACAGCTTTGGCAAGCTTTCTTT
TRBJ2-2,-,-,TRBV5-4,CASSTGLGPSNTGELFF,TGTGCCAGCAGCACCGGTCTCGGGCCATCGAACACCGGGGAGCTGTTTTTT
TRBJ2-7,TRBD2,-,TRBV27,CASSPQPGLAGEQYF,TGTGCCAGCAGTCCCCAACCGGGACTAGCGGGCGAGCAGTACTTC
TRBJ2-7,-,-,TRBV6-1,CASRQPSSYEQYF,TGTGCCAGCAGACAGCCCAGCTCCTACGAGCAGTACTTC
TRBJ2-1,-,-,TRBV7-6,CASSLEWGNSYNEQFF,TGTGCCAGCAGCTTAGAGTGGGGAAACTCCTACAATGAGCAGTTCTTC
TRBJ2-2,-,-,TRBV10-1,CASSLGVGTGELFF,TGCGCCAGCAGTCTAGGAGTCGGGACCGGGGAGCTGTTTTTT
TRBJ2-2,TRBD2,-,TRBV27,CASRMTSGYTGELFF,TGTGCCAGCAGGATGACTAGCGGATACACCGGGGAGCTGTTTTTT
TRBJ2-3,TRBD2,once,TRBV13,CASSLALAGGTQYF,TGTGCCAGCAGCTTAGCACTAGCGGGAGGTACGCAGTATTTT
TRBJ2-7,-,-,TRBV4-2,CASSQERQGLLGQYF,TGTGCCAGCAGCCAAGAAAGACAGGGACTACTGGGGCAGTACTTC
TRBJ2-2,-,-,TRBV9,CASSGGGTGELFF,TGTGCCAGCAGCGGTGGCGGCACCGGGGAGCTGTTTTTT
TRBJ2-3,TRBD1,-,TRBV11-2,CASSSRTGWGTDTQYF,TGTGCCAGCAGCTCAAGGACAGGGTGGGGCACAGATACGCAGTATTTT
TRBJ2-3,TRBD2,-,TRBV7-3,CASSLLAGDTQYF,TGTGCCAGCAGTCTGCTAGCGGGAGATACGCAGTATTTT
TRBJ2-1,-,-,TRBV6-5,CASSYDGVEQFF,TGTGCCAGCAGTTACGATGGGGTTGAGCAGTTCTTC
TRBJ2-2,-,few,TRBV19,CASTERGIGELFF,TGTGCCAGTACCGAGAGGGGGATCGGGGAGCTGTTTTTT
TRBJ2-1,TRBD2,-,TRBV9,CASSASTSGRYNEQFF,TGTGCCAGCAGTGCCTCAACTAGCGGGAGATACAATGAGCAGTTCTTC
TRBJ2-1,-,-,TRBV28,CASSLLTDPHPSYNEQFF,TGTGCCAGCAGTTTATTGACGGACCCACACCCTTCCTACAATGAGCAGTTCTTC
TRBJ2-1,TRBD1,-,TRBV9,CASSVAQGANEQFF,TGTGCCAGCAGCGTAGCTCAGGGGGCTAATGAGCAGTTCTTC
TRBJ2-7,-,once,TRBV28,CASSWVGEQYF,TGTGCCAGCAGTTGGGTGGGGGAGCAGTACTTC
TRBJ2-5,TRBD2,-,TRBV29-1,CSSDSGSDQETQYF,TGCAGCTCGGATAGCGGGAGCGACCAAGAGACCCAGTACTTC
TRBJ2-2,-,-,TRBV19,CASTTDREDTGELFF,TGTGCCAGTACCACCGACAGGGAGGACACCGGGGAGCTGTTTTTT
TRBJ2-2,-,-,TRBV27,CASSFRRSSTGELFF,TGTGCCAGCAGTTTCCGTCGGAGTTCTACCGGGGAGCTGTTTTTT
TRBJ2-7,TRBD2,once,TRBV5-5,CASSYTYRGSYEQYF,TGTGCCAGCAGCTATACATATCGCGGGAGCTACGAGCAGTACTTC
TRBJ2-7,TRBD2,-,TRBV7-9,CASSLVGGGKAYEQYF,TGTGCCAGCAGCTTAGTTGGCGGGGGGAAGGCCTACGAGCAGTACTTC
TRBJ2-7,-,-,TRBV4-1,CASSLSAGTASYEQYF,TGCGCCAGCAGCCTAAGCGCCGGGACGGCTTCCTACGAGCAGTACTTC
TRBJ2-1,-,-,TRBV28,CASSLFSSYNEQFF,TGTGCCAGCAGTTTATTCAGCTCCTACAATGAGCAGTTCTTC
TRBJ2-3,-,-,TRBV6-5,CASSSGTLSAQYF,TGTGCCAGCAGTTCGGGGACGCTCTCTGCGCAGTATTTT
TRBJ2-1,-,-,TRBV5-1,CASSLGAGNEQFF,TGCGCCAGCAGCTTGGGGGCTGGTAATGAGCAGTTCTTC
TRBJ2-1,TRBD2,once,TRBV25-1,CASSAHKGLVLNEQFF,TGTGCCAGCAGCGCCCATAAGGGACTAGTACTCAATGAGCAGTTCTTC
TRBJ1-2,-,-,TRBV7-9,CASSSGINYGYTF,TGTGCCAGCAGCTCGGGAATTAACTATGGCTACACCTTC
TRBJ2-7,-,-,TRBV5-4,CASSVSRGANYYEQYF,TGTGCCAGCAGCGTCAGTCGGGGGGCGAATTACTACGAGCAGTACTTC
TRBJ2-7,-,-,TRBV28,CASSDPTVGGYEQYF,TGTGCCAGCAGTGACCCTACAGTAGGCGGCTACGAGCAGTACTTC
TRBJ2-2,-,-,TRBV27,CASSVGPMLGELFF,TGTGCCAGCAGTGTGGGGCCTATGCTCGGGGAGCTGTTTTTT
TRBJ2-2,-,-,TRBV19,CASSIDLRTGELFF,TGTGCCAGTAGTATAGATCTCAGGACCGGGGAGCTGTTTTTT
TRBJ1-2,-,-,TRBV28,CASSLTTGPGGYTF,TGTGCCAGCAGTTTAACGACAGGCCCGGGCGGCTACACCTTC